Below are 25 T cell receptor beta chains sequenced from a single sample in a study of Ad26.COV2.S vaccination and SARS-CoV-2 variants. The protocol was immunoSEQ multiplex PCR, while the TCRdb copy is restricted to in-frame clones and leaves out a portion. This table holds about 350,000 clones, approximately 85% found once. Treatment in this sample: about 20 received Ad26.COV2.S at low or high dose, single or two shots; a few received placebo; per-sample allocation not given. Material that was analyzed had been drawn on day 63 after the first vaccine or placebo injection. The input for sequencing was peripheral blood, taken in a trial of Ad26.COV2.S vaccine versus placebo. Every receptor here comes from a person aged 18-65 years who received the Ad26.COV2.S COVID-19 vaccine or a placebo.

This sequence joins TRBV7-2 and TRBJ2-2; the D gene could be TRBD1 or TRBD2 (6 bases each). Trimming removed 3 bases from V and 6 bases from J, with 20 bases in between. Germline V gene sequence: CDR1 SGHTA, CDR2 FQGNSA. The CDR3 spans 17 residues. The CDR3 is CASSFRLRDTSPGELFF. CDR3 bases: TGTGCCAGCAGCTTTCGCTTGCGGGACACTTCTCCCGGGGAGCTGTTTTTT.

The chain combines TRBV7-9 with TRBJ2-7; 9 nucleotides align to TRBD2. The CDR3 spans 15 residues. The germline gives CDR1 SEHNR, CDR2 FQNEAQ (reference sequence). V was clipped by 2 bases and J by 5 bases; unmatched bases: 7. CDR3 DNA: TGTGCCAGCAGCTTACGGTCTAGCGGGGACGACGAGCAGTACTTC. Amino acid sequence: CASSLRSSGDDEQYF.

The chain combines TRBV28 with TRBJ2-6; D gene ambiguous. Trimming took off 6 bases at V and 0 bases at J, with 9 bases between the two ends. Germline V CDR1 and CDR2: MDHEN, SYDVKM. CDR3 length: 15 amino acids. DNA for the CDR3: TGTGCCAGCAGCATCAAATTCTCTGGGGCCAACGTCCTGACTTTC. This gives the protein CASSIKFSGANVLTF.

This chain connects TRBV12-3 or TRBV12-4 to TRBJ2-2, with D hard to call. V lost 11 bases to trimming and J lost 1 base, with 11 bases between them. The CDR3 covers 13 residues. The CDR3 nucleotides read TGTGCCGCCTGGTGGGGGAACACCGGGGAGCTGTTTTTT. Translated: CAAWWGNTGELFF.

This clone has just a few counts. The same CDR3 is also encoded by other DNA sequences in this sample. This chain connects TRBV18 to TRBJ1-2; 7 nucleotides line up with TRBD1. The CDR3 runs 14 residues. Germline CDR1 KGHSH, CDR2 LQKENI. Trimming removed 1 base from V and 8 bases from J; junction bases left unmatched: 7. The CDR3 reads CASSPLGQGDGYTF. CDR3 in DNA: TGTGCCAGCTCACCACTCGGCCAGGGGGACGGCTACACCTTC.

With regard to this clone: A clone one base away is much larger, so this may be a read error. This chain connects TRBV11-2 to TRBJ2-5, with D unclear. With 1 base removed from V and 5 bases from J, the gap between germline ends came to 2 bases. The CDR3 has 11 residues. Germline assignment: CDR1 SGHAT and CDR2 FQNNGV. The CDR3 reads CASSLGETQYF. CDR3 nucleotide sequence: TGTGCCAGCAGCTTAGGGGAGACCCAGTACTTC.

CDR3 protein: CASSFPPSSGGGDEQFF. In DNA, the CDR3 is TGTGCCAGCAGTTTTCCCCCAAGTAGCGGAGGGGGAGATGAGCAGTTCTTC. The rearrangement uses TRBV28 and TRBJ2-1; tentatively, D is TRBD1 or TRBD2 (6 bases each). This CDR3 contains 17 residues. Between the trimmed V and J ends, which lost 3 bases and 8 bases, there was a span of 23 bases. Germline CDR1 MDHEN, CDR2 SYDVKM.

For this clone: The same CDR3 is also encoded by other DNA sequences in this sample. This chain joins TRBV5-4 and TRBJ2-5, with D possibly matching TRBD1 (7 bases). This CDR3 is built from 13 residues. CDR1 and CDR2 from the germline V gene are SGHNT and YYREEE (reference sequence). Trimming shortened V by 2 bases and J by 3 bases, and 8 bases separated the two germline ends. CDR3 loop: CASSFRGEETQYF. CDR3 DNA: TGTGCCAGCAGCTTCAGGGGGGAAGAGACCCAGTACTTC.

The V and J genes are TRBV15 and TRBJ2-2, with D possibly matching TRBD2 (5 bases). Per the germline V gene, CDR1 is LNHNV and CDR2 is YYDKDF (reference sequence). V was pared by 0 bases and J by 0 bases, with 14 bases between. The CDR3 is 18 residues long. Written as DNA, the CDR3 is TGTGCCACCAGCAGAGATCAGTGGCTAGCAGCGAACACCGGGGAGCTGTTTTTT. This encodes CATSRDQWLAANTGELFF.

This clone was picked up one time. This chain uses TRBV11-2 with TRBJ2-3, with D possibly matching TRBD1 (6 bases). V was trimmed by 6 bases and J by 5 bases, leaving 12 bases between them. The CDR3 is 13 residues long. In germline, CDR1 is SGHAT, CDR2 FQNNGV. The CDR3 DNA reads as TGTGCCAGCAGAGGGGGTCGGGTAGATACGCAGTATTTT. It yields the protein CASRGGRVDTQYF.

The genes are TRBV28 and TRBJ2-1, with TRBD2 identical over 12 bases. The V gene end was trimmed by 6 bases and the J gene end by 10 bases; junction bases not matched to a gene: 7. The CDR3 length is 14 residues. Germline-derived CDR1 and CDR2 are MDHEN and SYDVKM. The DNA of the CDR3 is TGTGCCAGCAGCCGACTAGCGGGAGCTCTGGAGCAGTTCTTC. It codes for CASSRLAGALEQFF. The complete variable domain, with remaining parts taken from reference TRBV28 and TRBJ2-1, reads DVKVTQSSRYLVKRTGEKVFLECVQDMDHENMFWYRQDPGLGLRLIYFSYDVKMKEKGDIPEGYSVSREKKERFSLILESASTNQTSMYLCASSRLAGALEQFFGPGTRLTVL.

The CDR3 protein is CASSLSSGTASEKLFF. DNA for the CDR3: TGTGCCAGCAGTTTATCATCAGGAACAGCCAGTGAAAAACTGTTTTTT. This chain links TRBV27 with TRBJ1-4; D is undetermined. The CDR3 is 16 residues long. Trimming took 0 bases from V and 7 from J, leaving 15 bases between them. CDR1 and CDR2 (germline): MNHEY, SMNVEV (reference sequence).

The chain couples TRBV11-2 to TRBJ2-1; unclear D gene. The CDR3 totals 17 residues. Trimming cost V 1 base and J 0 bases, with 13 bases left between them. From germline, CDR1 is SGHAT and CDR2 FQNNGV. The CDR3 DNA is TGTGCCAGCAGCTTAGTACCAGCGCCCAGCTCCTACAATGAGCAGTTCTTC. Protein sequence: CASSLVPAPSSYNEQFF. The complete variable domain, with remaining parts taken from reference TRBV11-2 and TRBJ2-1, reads EAGVAQSPRYKIIEKRQSVAFWCNPISGHATLYWYQQILGQGPKLLIQFQNNGVVDDSQLPKDRFSAERLKGVDSTLKIQPAKLEDSAVYLCASSLVPAPSSYNEQFFGPGTRLTVL.

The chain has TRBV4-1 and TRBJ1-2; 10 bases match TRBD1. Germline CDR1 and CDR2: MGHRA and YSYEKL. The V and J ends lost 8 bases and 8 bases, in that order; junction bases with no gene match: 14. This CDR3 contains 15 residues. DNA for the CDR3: TGCGCCAGCTGCCCAGGGACAGGGGTTTTGTTCGGCTACACCTTC. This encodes CASCPGTGVLFGYTF.

CDR3 coding DNA: TGTGCCAGCTCACCACCTGACAGGGCCACAGATACGCAGTATTTT. Translation: CASSPPDRATDTQYF. The V call is TRBV18, the J call TRBJ2-3; TRBD1 agrees at 7 bases. CDR3 length equals 15 residues. V was pared by 0 bases and J by 2 bases, with 2 bases of the junction left unmatched. Germline CDR1 KGHSH, CDR2 LQKENI.

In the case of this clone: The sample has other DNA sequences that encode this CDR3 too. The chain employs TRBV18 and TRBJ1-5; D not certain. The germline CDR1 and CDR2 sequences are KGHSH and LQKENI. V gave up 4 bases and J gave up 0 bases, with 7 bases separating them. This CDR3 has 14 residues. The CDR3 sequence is CASSLGGSNQPQHF. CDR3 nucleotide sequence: TGTGCCAGCTCACTCGGAGGTAGCAATCAGCCCCAGCATTTT.

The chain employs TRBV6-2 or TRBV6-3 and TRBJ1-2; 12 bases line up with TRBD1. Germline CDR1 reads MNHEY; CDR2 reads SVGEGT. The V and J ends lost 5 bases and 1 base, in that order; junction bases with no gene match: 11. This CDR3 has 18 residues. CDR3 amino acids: CASSTPGQGAQNNYGYTF. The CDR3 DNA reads TGTGCCAGCAGTACGCCGGGACAGGGGGCGCAGAATAACTATGGCTACACCTTC.

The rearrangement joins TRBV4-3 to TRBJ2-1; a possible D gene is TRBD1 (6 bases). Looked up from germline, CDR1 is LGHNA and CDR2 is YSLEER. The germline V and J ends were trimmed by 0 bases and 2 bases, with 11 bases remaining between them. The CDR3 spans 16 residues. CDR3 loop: CASSQEGGTAYNEQFF. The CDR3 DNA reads TGCGCCAGCAGCCAAGAAGGGGGAACGGCCTACAATGAGCAGTTCTTC.

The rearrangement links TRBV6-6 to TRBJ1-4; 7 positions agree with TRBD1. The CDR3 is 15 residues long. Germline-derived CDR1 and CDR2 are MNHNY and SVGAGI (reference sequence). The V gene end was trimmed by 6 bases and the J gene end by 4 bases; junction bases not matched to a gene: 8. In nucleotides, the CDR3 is TGTGCCAGCAGATCGGGGACAGTTCATAATGAAAAACTGTTTTTT. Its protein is CASRSGTVHNEKLFF.

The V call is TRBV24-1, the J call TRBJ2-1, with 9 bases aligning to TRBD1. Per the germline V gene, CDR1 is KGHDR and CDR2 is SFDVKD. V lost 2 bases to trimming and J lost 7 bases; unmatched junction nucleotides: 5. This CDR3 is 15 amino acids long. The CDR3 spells CATSDWDRDMNEQFF. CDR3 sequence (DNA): TGTGCCACCAGTGATTGGGACAGGGATATGAATGAGCAGTTCTTC.

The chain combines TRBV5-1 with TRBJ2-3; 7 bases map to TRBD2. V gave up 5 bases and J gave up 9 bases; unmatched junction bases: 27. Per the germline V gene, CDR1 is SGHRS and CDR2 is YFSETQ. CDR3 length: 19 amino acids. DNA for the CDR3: TGCGCCAGCAGTACTTCCGCCCCCACTAGCGCCCGGGGCCTAGGAACGCAGTATTTT. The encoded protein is CASSTSAPTSARGLGTQYF.

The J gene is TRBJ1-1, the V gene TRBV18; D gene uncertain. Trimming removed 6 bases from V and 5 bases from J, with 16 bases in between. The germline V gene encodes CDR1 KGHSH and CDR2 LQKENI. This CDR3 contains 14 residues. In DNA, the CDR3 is TGTGCCAGCTCCCCCATCGAGGGTAAGACTGAAGCTTTCTTT. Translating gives CASSPIEGKTEAFF.

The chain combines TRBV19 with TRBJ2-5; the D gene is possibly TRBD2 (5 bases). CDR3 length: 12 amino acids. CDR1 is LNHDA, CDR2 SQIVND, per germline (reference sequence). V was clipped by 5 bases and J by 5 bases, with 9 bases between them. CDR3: CASSPTGETQYF. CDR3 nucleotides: TGTGCCAGTAGTCCCACGGGGGAGACCCAGTACTTC.

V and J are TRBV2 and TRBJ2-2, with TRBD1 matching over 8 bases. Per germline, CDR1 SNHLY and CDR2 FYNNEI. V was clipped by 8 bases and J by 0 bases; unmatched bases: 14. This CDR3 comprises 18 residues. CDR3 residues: CASLAWDRWTTNTGELFF. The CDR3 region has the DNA TGTGCCAGCCTGGCATGGGACAGGTGGACTACGAACACCGGGGAGCTGTTTTTT.

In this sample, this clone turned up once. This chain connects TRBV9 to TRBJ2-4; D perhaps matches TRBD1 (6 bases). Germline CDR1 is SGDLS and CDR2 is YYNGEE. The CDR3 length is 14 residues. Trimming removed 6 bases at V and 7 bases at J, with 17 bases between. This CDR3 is CASTPGTNFNIQYF. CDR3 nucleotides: TGTGCCAGCACCCCCGGGACAAACTTCAACATTCAGTACTTC. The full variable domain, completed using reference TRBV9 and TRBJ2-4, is DSGVTQTPKHLITATGQRVTLRCSPRSGDLSVYWYQQSLDQGLQFLIQYYNGEERAKGNILERFSAQQFPDLHSELNLSSLELGDSALYFCASTPGTNFNIQYFGAGTRLSVL.